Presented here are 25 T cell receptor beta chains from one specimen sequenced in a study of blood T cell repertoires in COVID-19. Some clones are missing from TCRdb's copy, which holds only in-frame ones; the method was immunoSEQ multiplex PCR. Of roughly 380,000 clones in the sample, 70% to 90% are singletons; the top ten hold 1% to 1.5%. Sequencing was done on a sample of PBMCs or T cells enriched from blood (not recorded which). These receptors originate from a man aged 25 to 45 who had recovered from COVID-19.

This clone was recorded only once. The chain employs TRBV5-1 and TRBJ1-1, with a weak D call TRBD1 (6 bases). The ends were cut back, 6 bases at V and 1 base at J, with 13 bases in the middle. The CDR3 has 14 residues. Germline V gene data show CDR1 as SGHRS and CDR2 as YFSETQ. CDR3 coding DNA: TGCGCCAGCACCATGGGACAAGCGAACACTGAAGCTTTCTTT. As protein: CASTMGQANTEAFF.

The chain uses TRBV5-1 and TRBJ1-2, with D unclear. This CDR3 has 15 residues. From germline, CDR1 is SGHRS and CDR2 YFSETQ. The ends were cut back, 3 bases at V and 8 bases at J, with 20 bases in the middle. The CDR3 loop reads CASSSYLYLLSGYTF. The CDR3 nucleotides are TGCGCCAGCAGCTCGTACCTATACTTGCTTTCGGGCTACACCTTC.

The CDR3 protein is CAIRGGSITEAFF. As DNA, the CDR3 is TGTGCCATCCGGGGAGGGAGCATCACTGAAGCTTTCTTT. The chain employs TRBV10-3 and TRBJ1-1; D is uncertain. This CDR3 is 13 amino acids long. Germline CDR1 is ENHRY and CDR2 is SYGVKD. The V end lost 8 bases, the J end lost 4 bases, and 14 bases lay between the germline ends.

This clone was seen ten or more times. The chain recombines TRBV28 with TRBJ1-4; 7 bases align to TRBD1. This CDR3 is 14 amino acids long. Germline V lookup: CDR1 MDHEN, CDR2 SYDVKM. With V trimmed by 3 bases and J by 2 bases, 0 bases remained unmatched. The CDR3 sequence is CASSLTGTNEKLFF. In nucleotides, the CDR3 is TGTGCCAGCAGTTTGACAGGGACTAATGAAAAACTGTTTTTT.

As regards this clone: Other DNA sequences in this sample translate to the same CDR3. CDR3 amino acids: CASRPTGERSYEQYF. In DNA, the CDR3 is TGTGCCAGCAGGCCTACAGGGGAGCGCTCCTACGAGCAGTACTTC. The V gene is TRBV27, the J gene TRBJ2-7; 7 nucleotides align to TRBD1. This CDR3 region has 15 residues. Looked up from germline, CDR1 is MNHEY and CDR2 is SMNVEV (reference sequence). Germline trimming cut 6 bases from V and 0 bases from J; bases unmatched to any gene: 8.

The CDR3 sequence: CASSLVSRNYGYTF. The DNA for the CDR3 is TGTGCCAGCAGCTTAGTCTCCAGGAACTATGGCTACACCTTC. J is TRBJ1-2 and V is TRBV7-8, with no clear D. The CDR3 runs to 14 residues. Between the trimmed V and J ends, which lost 1 base and 2 bases, there was a span of 8 bases. Germline loops: CDR1 SGHVS, CDR2 FQNEAQ.

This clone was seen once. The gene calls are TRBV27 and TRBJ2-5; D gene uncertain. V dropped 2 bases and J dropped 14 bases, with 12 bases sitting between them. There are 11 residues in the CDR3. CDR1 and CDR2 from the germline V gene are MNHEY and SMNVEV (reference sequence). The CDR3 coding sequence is TGTGCCAGCAGTTTAGCCGGAGTGGAATACTTC. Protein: CASSLAGVEYF.

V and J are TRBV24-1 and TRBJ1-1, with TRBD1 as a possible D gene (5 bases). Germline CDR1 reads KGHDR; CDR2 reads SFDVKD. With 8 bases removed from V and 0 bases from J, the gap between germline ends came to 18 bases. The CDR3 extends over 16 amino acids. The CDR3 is CATTGGELTMNTEAFF. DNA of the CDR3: TGTGCCACCACCGGGGGAGAGTTGACAATGAACACTGAAGCTTTCTTT.

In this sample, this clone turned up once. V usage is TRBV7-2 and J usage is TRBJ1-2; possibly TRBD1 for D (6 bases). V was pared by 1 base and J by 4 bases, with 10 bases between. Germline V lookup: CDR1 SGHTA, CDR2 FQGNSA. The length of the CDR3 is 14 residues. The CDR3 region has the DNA TGTGCCAGCAGCTTAGGTGGGGGCTCCTATGGCTACACCTTC. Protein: CASSLGGGSYGYTF.

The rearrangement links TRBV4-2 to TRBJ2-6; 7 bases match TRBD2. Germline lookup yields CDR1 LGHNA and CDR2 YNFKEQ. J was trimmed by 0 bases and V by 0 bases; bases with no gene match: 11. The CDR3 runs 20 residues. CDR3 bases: TGTGCCAGCAGCCAAGATTCGGGCCGGCGGGGGAGCTCTGGGGCCAACGTCCTGACTTTC. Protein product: CASSQDSGRRGSSGANVLTF.

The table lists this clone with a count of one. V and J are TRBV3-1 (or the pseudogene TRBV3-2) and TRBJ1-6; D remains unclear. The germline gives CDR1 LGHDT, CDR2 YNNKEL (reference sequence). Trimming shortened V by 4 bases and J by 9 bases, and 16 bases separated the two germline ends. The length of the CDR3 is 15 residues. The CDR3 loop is CASSPDMEFISPLHF. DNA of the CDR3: TGTGCCAGCAGCCCCGACATGGAATTTATTTCACCCCTCCACTTT.

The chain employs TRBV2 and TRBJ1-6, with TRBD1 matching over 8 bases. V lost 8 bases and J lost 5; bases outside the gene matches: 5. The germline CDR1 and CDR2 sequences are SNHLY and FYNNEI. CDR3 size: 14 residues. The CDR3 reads CASCGQGNNSPLHF. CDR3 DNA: TGTGCCAGCTGCGGACAGGGTAATAATTCACCCCTCCACTTT.

The CDR3 sequence is CASRGTGGETQYF. Written as DNA, the CDR3 is TGTGCCAGCAGGGGGACAGGGGGAGAGACCCAGTACTTC. V and J are TRBV6-5 and TRBJ2-5; 11 nucleotides agree with TRBD1. Looked up from germline, CDR1 is MNHEY and CDR2 is SVGAGI. V trimming: 6 bases; J trimming: 4 bases; junction bases outside the gene matches: 1. The CDR3 consists of 13 residues.

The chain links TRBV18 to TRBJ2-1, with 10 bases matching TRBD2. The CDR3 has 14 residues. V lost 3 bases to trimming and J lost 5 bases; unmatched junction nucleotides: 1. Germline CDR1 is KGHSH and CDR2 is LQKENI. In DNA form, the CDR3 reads TGTGCCAGCTCACCGCTAGCGGGGGACAATGAGCAGTTCTTC. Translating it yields CASSPLAGDNEQFF.

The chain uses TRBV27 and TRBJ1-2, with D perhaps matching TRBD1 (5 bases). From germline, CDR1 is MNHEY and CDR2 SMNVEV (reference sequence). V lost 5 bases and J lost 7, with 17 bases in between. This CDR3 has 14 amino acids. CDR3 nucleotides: TGTGCCAGCAGTCAGGAGTCGGGGGGGTTTGGCTACACCTTC. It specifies CASSQESGGFGYTF.

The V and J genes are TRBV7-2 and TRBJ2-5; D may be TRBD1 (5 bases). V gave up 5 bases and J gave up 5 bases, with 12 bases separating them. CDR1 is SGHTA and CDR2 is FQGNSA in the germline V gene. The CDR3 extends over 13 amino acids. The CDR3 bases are TGTGCCAGCAGCCCCAGGGATCGGGAGACCCAGTACTTC. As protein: CASSPRDRETQYF.

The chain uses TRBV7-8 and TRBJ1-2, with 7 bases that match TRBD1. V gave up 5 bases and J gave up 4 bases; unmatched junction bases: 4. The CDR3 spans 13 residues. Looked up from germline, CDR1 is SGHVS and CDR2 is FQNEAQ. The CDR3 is CASSTRTGYGYTF. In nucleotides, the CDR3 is TGTGCCAGCAGCACTAGGACAGGCTATGGCTACACCTTC.

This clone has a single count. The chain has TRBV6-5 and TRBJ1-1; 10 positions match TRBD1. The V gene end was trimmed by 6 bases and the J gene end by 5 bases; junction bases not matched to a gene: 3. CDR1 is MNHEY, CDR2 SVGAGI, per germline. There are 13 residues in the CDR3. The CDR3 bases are TGTGCCAGCAGCCTGGGACAGGGGACTGAAGCTTTCTTT. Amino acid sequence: CASSLGQGTEAFF.

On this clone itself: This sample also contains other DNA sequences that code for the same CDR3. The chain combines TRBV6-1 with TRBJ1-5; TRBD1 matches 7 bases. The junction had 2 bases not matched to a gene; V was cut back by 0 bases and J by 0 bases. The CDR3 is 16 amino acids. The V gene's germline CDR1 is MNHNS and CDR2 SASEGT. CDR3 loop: CASSEAGQYSNQPQHF. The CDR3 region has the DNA TGTGCCAGCAGTGAAGCGGGACAGTATAGCAATCAGCCCCAGCATTTT.

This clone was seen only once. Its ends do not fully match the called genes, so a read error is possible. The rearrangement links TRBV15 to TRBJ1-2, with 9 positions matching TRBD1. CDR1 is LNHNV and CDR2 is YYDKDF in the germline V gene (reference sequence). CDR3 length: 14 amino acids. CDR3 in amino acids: CATSGEGQGGGYTF. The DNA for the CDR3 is TGTGCCACCAGCGGAGAGGGACAGGGAGGCGGCTACACCTTC.

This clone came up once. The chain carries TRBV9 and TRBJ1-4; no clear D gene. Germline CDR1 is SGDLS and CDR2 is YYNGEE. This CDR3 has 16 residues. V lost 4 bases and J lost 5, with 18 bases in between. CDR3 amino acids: CASSLPPGGRNEKLFF. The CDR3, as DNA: TGTGCCAGCAGCCTCCCGCCCGGAGGGCGAAATGAAAAACTGTTTTTT.

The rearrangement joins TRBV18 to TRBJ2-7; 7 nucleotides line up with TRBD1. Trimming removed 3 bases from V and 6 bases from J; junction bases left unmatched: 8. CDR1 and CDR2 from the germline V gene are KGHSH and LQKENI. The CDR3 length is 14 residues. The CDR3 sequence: CASSPGQDPTEQYF. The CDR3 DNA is TGTGCCAGCTCACCTGGACAGGATCCTACCGAGCAGTACTTC.

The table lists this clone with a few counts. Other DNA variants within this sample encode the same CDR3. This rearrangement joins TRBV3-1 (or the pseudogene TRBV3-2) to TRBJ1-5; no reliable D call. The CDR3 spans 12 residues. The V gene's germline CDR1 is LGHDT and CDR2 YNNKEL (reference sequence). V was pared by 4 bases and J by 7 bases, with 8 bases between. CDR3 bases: TGTGCCAGCAGCCGCGGTTCACAGCCCCAGCATTTT. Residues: CASSRGSQPQHF.

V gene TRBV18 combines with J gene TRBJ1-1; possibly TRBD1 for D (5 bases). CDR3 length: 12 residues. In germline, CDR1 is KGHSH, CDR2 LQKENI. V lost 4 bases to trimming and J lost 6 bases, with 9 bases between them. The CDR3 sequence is CASSQGSAEAFF. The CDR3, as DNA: TGTGCCAGCTCACAGGGGTCCGCTGAAGCTTTCTTT.

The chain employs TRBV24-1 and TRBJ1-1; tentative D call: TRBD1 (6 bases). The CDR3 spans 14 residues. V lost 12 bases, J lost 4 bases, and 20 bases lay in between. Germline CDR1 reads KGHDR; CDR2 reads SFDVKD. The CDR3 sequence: CAPGQFGPGTEAFF. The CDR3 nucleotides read TGTGCCCCTGGACAGTTTGGCCCCGGCACTGAAGCTTTCTTT.